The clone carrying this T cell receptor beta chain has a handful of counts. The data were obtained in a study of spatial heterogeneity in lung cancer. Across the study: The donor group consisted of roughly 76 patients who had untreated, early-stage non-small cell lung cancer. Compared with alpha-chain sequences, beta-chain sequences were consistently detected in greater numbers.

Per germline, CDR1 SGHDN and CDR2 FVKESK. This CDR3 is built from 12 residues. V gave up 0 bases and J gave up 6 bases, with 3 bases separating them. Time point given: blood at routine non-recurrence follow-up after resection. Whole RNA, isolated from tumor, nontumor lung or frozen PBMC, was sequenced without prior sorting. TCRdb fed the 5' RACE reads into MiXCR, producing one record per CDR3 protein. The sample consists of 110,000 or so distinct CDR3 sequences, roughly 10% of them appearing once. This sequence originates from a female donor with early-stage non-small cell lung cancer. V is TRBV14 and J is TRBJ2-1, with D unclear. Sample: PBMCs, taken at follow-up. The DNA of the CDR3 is TGTGCCAGCAGCCAAGAGGGCAATGAGCAGTTCTTC. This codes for CASSQEGNEQFF.